This entry describes one T cell receptor (beta chain). A read error may account for a junction end that differs from germline. Other DNA sequences in this sample translate to the same CDR3. Using about 190 ng DNA, some 30,000 T cell genomes, the sorted-subset replicate PCRs were run. Only in-frame clones appear in the TCRdb table, and some are missing; sequencing was by immunoSEQ multiplex PCR. The repertoire holds roughly 2 million clones, with about 94% as singletons. The data derive from a study of shared clonotypes between healthy human individuals. CDR1 is MNHEY and CDR2 is SVGAGI in the germline V gene. The CDR3 covers 15 residues.

The receptor was isolated from a man younger than 35 in good health. The J gene is TRBJ1-3, the V gene TRBV6-5; 7 positions agree with TRBD1. The specimen was naive CD4+ T cells sorted from blood. As for subset: CD45RA+ positively selected. Here the CDR3 DNA reads TGTGCCAGCAGCCGCGGCGGGACAGTCGGAAACACTATATATTTT. Its translation: CASSRGGTVGNTIYF.